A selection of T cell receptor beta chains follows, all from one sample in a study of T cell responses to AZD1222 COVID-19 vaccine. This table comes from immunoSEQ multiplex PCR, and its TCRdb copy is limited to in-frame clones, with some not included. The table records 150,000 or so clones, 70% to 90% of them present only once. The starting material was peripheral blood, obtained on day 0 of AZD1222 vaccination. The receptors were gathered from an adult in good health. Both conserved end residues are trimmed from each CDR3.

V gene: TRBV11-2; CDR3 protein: ASSSPGRGGGVSGYT
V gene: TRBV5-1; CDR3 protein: ASSLAPGSNQPQH
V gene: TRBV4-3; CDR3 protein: ASSHGQGAGEQF
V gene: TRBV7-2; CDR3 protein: ASSSSQAYEQY
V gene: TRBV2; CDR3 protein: ASSWGTGGSYEQY
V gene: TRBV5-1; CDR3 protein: ASSLVGTDPEAF
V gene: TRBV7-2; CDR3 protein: ASSLAGLVGEQY
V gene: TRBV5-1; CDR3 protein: ASSLEPPPGGMQGGYT
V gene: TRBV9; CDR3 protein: ASSAGEGAYEQY
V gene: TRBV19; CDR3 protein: ASSIDRGNRPSGNTIY
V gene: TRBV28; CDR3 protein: ASSLYLGGWDTYEQY
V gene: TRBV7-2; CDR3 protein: ASSWGANQPQH
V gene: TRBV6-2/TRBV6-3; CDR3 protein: ASSILAGNSQF
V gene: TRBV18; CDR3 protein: ASSPDKGTENTEAF
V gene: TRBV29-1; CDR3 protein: SVEGTGNYNEQF
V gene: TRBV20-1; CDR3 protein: SASNDYGYT
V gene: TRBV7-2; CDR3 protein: ASSPNALGFGNTIY
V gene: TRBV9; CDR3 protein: ASSADRVRQPQH